These T cell receptor beta chains were read from a single sample in a study of T-cell reconstitution after alpha-beta-depleted transplantation in children. MiXCR, applied by TCRdb to the PCR reads, yields one record per CDR3 protein. The data show fewer than 450,000 distinct CDR3 sequences, around 15% seen once. The material sequenced was PBMCs, mostly from graft donor cells, taken 360 days after TCRalphabeta/CD19-depleted stem cell transplant. The receptors were gathered from a male patient aged 2-15 years who had a stem cell transplant for acute lymphoblastic leukemia, so the T cells may come from the graft donor. The CDR3 runs from the conserved cysteine through the conserved F or W. Each record gives: clone size, D gene, CDR3 length, V gene, J gene, CDR3 protein, CDR3 DNA. The D gene is left open where the match is weak. The size of a clone is reported for some rows only, either as once, few or many, or as a class for expanded clones.

abundance: NA
d_gene: NA
len: 13
v_gene: TRBV12-3/TRBV12-4
j_gene: TRBJ2-7
CDR3aa: CASRAPGHYEQYF
CDR3nt: TGTGCCAGCAGGGCGCCGGGACACTACGAGCAGTACTTC

abundance: once
d_gene: NA
len: 15
v_gene: TRBV19
j_gene: TRBJ1-2
CDR3aa: CASSIVLRGQYGYTF
CDR3nt: TGTGCCAGTAGTATAGTTTTAAGGGGTCAATATGGCTACACCTTC

abundance: few
d_gene: TRBD1
len: 20
v_gene: TRBV28
j_gene: TRBJ2-6
CDR3aa: CASSLWVDRDTFSGANVLTF
CDR3nt: TGTGCCAGCAGTTTATGGGTGGACAGGGACACCTTTTCTGGGGCCAACGTCCTGACTTTC

abundance: few
d_gene: TRBD2
len: 15
v_gene: TRBV20-1
j_gene: TRBJ2-1
CDR3aa: CSAFTEAGVRDEQFF
CDR3nt: TGCAGTGCTTTCACCGAAGCGGGAGTTCGGGATGAGCAGTTCTTC

abundance: NA
d_gene: TRBD2
len: 15
v_gene: TRBV5-1
j_gene: TRBJ2-3
CDR3aa: CASSLPSGSPDTQYF
CDR3nt: TGCGCCAGCAGCTTGCCTAGCGGGAGCCCAGATACGCAGTATTTT

abundance: NA
d_gene: NA
len: 16
v_gene: TRBV12-3/TRBV12-4
j_gene: TRBJ1-1
CDR3aa: CASHDTLKGGNTEAFF
CDR3nt: TGTGCCAGCCACGACACCTTAAAGGGCGGGAACACTGAAGCTTTCTTT

abundance: NA
d_gene: TRBD2
len: 20
v_gene: TRBV5-1
j_gene: TRBJ2-7
CDR3aa: CASSLDFPYVAGRSSYEQYF
CDR3nt: TGCGCCAGCAGCTTGGACTTCCCGTACGTAGCGGGAAGGAGCTCCTACGAGCAGTACTTC

abundance: few
d_gene: NA
len: 14
v_gene: TRBV6-1
j_gene: TRBJ2-7
CDR3aa: CASSETPVAYEQYF
CDR3nt: TGTGCCAGCAGTGAAACCCCCGTCGCCTACGAGCAGTACTTC

abundance: NA
d_gene: TRBD2
len: 15
v_gene: TRBV6-5
j_gene: TRBJ2-5
CDR3aa: CASSFLAGAGETQYF
CDR3nt: TGTGCCAGCAGTTTCCTAGCGGGAGCCGGAGAGACCCAGTACTTC

abundance: few
d_gene: TRBD2
len: 17
v_gene: TRBV5-1
j_gene: TRBJ2-7
CDR3aa: CASSLGVAGGSSYEQYF
CDR3nt: TGCGCCAGCAGCTTGGGGGTAGCGGGAGGGAGCTCCTACGAGCAGTACTTC

abundance: few
d_gene: NA
len: 15
v_gene: TRBV12-3/TRBV12-4
j_gene: TRBJ2-2
CDR3aa: CASSYLGENTGELFF
CDR3nt: TGTGCCAGCAGTTACCTCGGGGAGAACACCGGGGAGCTGTTTTTT

abundance: NA
d_gene: TRBD2
len: 17
v_gene: TRBV28
j_gene: TRBJ2-3
CDR3aa: CASSFPLAGGTTDTQYF
CDR3nt: TGTGCCAGCAGTTTCCCACTAGCGGGAGGTACCACAGATACGCAGTATTTT

abundance: few
d_gene: NA
len: 14
v_gene: TRBV4-3
j_gene: TRBJ2-1
CDR3aa: CASSQGWGDNEQFF
CDR3nt: TGCGCCAGCAGCCAAGGGTGGGGGGACAATGAGCAGTTCTTC

abundance: few
d_gene: TRBD2
len: 16
v_gene: TRBV5-1
j_gene: TRBJ2-1
CDR3aa: CASSPLSREDYNEQFF
CDR3nt: TGCGCCAGCAGCCCCCTGTCGCGGGAGGACTACAATGAGCAGTTCTTC

abundance: NA
d_gene: NA
len: 15
v_gene: TRBV4-1
j_gene: TRBJ2-5
CDR3aa: CASSQGVYDEETQYF
CDR3nt: TGCGCCAGCAGCCAAGGGGTCTACGATGAAGAGACCCAGTACTTC

abundance: NA
d_gene: NA
len: 15
v_gene: TRBV5-6
j_gene: TRBJ2-5
CDR3aa: CASSLAVGRGGTQYF
CDR3nt: TGTGCCAGCAGCTTGGCCGTCGGCAGGGGGGGGACCCAGTACTTC

abundance: many
d_gene: NA
len: 13
v_gene: TRBV20-1
j_gene: TRBJ2-7
CDR3aa: CSASPGTSHEQYF
CDR3nt: TGCAGTGCTAGTCCCGGGACCTCGCACGAGCAGTACTTC

abundance: NA
d_gene: TRBD2
len: 18
v_gene: TRBV7-6
j_gene: TRBJ2-3
CDR3aa: CASSLSHHGLARSSTQYF
CDR3nt: TGTGCCAGCAGCTTAAGCCATCACGGACTAGCCCGCTCTAGTACGCAGTATTTT

abundance: NA
d_gene: NA
len: 14
v_gene: TRBV4-3
j_gene: TRBJ2-7
CDR3aa: CASSQVDGSYEQYF
CDR3nt: TGCGCCAGCAGCCAAGTTGACGGATCCTACGAGCAGTACTTC

abundance: NA
d_gene: NA
len: 14
v_gene: TRBV7-3
j_gene: TRBJ2-7
CDR3aa: CASSLSPGPYEQYF
CDR3nt: TGTGCCAGCAGCTTATCCCCGGGCCCATACGAGCAGTACTTC

abundance: NA
d_gene: NA
len: 14
v_gene: TRBV12-3/TRBV12-4
j_gene: TRBJ1-4
CDR3aa: CARTEMRGDEKLFF
CDR3nt: TGTGCCAGGACCGAGATGAGGGGCGATGAAAAACTGTTTTTT

abundance: few
d_gene: TRBD2
len: 17
v_gene: TRBV4-1
j_gene: TRBJ2-3
CDR3aa: CASSQEAAGGRTDTQYF
CDR3nt: TGCGCCAGCAGCCAAGAAGCCGCGGGAGGGCGCACAGATACGCAGTATTTT

abundance: few
d_gene: TRBD2
len: 17
v_gene: TRBV3-1
j_gene: TRBJ2-1
CDR3aa: CASSETSRGPKYNEQFF
CDR3nt: TGTGCCAGCAGCGAGACTAGCCGGGGCCCCAAATACAATGAGCAGTTCTTC

abundance: NA
d_gene: NA
len: 15
v_gene: TRBV4-1
j_gene: TRBJ1-1
CDR3aa: CASSQVVTENTEAFF
CDR3nt: TGCGCCAGCAGCCAAGTCGTGACAGAGAACACTGAAGCTTTCTTT

abundance: many
d_gene: TRBD1
len: 12
v_gene: TRBV6-5
j_gene: TRBJ2-1
CDR3aa: CASSRTGYEQFF
CDR3nt: TGTGCCAGCAGTCGGACAGGTTATGAGCAGTTCTTC

abundance: many
d_gene: NA
len: 14
v_gene: TRBV28
j_gene: TRBJ2-7
CDR3aa: CASSPPGTEHEQYF
CDR3nt: TGTGCCAGCAGTCCCCCCGGGACGGAACACGAGCAGTACTTC

abundance: NA
d_gene: NA
len: 12
v_gene: TRBV3-1
j_gene: TRBJ1-5
CDR3aa: CASSQLGQPQHF
CDR3nt: TGTGCCAGCAGCCAATTGGGTCAGCCCCAGCATTTT